This T cell receptor (beta chain) was sequenced in a study of monozygotic twins with inflammatory bowel disease. There are 15 residues in the CDR3. In germline, CDR1 is DFQATT, CDR2 SNEGSKA (reference sequence). TCRdb processed the 5' RACE reads again and assigns one entry to each CDR3 protein, with no DNA. The sample yields about 380,000 distinct CDR3 sequences, of which the top ten take up roughly 2.6%. The chain carries TRBV20-1 and TRBJ1-5. The sequence was collected from a human donor with ulcerative colitis or Crohn's disease, or a healthy co-twin of an affected twin (not recorded which). Sequences were obtained from blood. CDR3 protein: CSASSGEYSNQPQHF.